What follows is one T cell receptor (beta chain) and its context. Its antigen is undetermined. This entry is derived from a study of shared clonotypes between healthy human individuals. The study, taken as a whole, reports: In a handful of donors, 4.5% to 5.5% of naive CD4 clonotypes appeared in common. Expectations were that clonotype sharing among donors would be affected by sequencing depth. The study's rarefaction showed incomplete sorted-subset sequencing despite large depth. The generation probabilities recorded for non-shared clonotypes fell below those of clonotypes shared by all four donors.

Sequencing was performed with immunoSEQ multiplex PCR; in TCRdb, only in-frame clones are kept and a portion is missing. The data contain under 750,000 clones, approximately 77% of them singletons. Germline values: CDR1 SGDLS, CDR2 YYNGEE. This CDR3 has 16 residues. V was shortened by 7 bases and J by 5 bases, with 21 bases between the two germline ends. The sample consisted of memory CD4+ T cells sorted from blood. The subset: CD45RA-negative fraction. The chain uses TRBV9 and TRBJ2-2, with D possibly being TRBD1 (5 bases). This TCR was recovered from a woman between 25 and 40 years old in good health. The CDR3 reads CASGAWSPGDTGELFF. In nucleotides, the CDR3 is TGTGCCAGCGGGGCCTGGTCGCCTGGGGATACCGGGGAGCTGTTTTTT.